The 13 T cell receptor beta chains reported below all come from one sample, sequenced in a study of blood T cell repertoires in COVID-19. TCRdb's table, derived via immunoSEQ multiplex PCR, lists solely in-frame clones and lacks some. The sample has approximately 260,000 clones, more than 65% seen once. Sequencing used peripheral blood. The source is a woman between 35 and 50 years old with active or convalescent COVID-19.

The rearrangement links TRBV27 to TRBJ1-2, with D hard to call. The CDR3 length is 13 residues. Trimming pared 5 bases from V and 4 bases from J, leaving 11 bases between. Per the germline V gene, CDR1 is MNHEY and CDR2 is SMNVEV (reference sequence). The CDR3 DNA is TGTGCCAGCAGTCCAGGTGGTAGCTATGGCTACACCTTC. This encodes CASSPGGSYGYTF.

The chain links TRBV7-2 to TRBJ2-1, with a possible D match to TRBD2 (7 bases). The CDR3 extends over 16 amino acids. Germline-derived CDR1 and CDR2 are SGHTA and FQGNSA. V dropped 1 base and J dropped 0 bases, with 10 bases sitting between them. CDR3 region: CASSLVGGRSYNEQFF. CDR3 DNA sequence: TGTGCCAGCAGCTTAGTGGGGGGGCGCTCCTACAATGAGCAGTTCTTC.

The rearrangement joins TRBV7-9 to TRBJ1-1, with 9 nucleotides matching TRBD1. Germline values: CDR1 SEHNR, CDR2 FQNEAQ (reference sequence). This CDR3 is 16 amino acids long. V gave up 5 bases and J gave up 0 bases; unmatched junction bases: 7. The CDR3 sequence is CASSHTRDRVNTEAFF. CDR3 nucleotides: TGTGCCAGCAGCCATACCCGGGACAGGGTGAACACTGAAGCTTTCTTT.

This clone was picked up one time. The chain employs TRBV29-1 and TRBJ1-1; no clear D gene. Trimming pared 7 bases from V and 1 base from J, leaving 13 bases between. CDR3 size: 13 residues. Germline values: CDR1 SQVTM, CDR2 ANQGSEA. The CDR3 sequence is CSAISYRNTEAFF. The CDR3 DNA reads TGCAGCGCCATCTCGTACAGGAACACTGAAGCTTTCTTT. The full variable domain, completed using reference TRBV29-1 and TRBJ1-1, is SAVISQKPSRDICQRGTSLTIQCQVDSQVTMMFWYRQQPGQSLTLIATANQGSEATYESGFVIDKFPISRPNLTFSTLTVSNMSPEDSSIYLCSAISYRNTEAFFGQGTRLTVV.

This chain connects TRBV7-2 to TRBJ1-2; weak D call: TRBD1 (6 bases). CDR3 length: 12 residues. V was pared by 4 bases and J by 5 bases, with 8 bases between. In germline, CDR1 is SGHTA, CDR2 FQGNSA. CDR3 residues: CASSSDRYGYTF. As DNA, the CDR3 is TGTGCCAGCAGCTCGGACAGATATGGCTACACCTTC. The entire variable domain, with the rest obtained from reference TRBV7-2 and TRBJ1-2, is as follows: GAGVSQSPSNKVTEKGKDVELRCDPISGHTALYWYRQSLGQGLEFLIYFQGNSAPDKSGLPSDRFSAERTGGSVSTLTIQRTQQEDSAVYLCASSSDRYGYTFGSGTRLTVV.

The chain uses TRBV7-9 and TRBJ1-3, with no clear D. Trimming pared 2 bases from V and 4 bases from J, leaving 9 bases between. From germline, CDR1 is SEHNR and CDR2 FQNEAQ (reference sequence). The CDR3 consists of 14 residues. The CDR3 region has the DNA TGTGCCAGCAGCTTATCGGGGTTCGGAAACACCATATATTTT. Protein sequence: CASSLSGFGNTIYF.

The J gene is TRBJ2-3, the V gene TRBV5-1; 12 bases line up with TRBD2. The CDR3 contains 16 residues. V gave up 0 bases and J gave up 6 bases; unmatched junction bases: 5. CDR1 is SGHRS, CDR2 YFSETQ, per germline. The CDR3 region has the DNA TGCGCCAGCAGCTTGGCATCTAGCGGGGGGGCGGATACGCAGTATTTT. It yields the protein CASSLASSGGADTQYF.

The V call is TRBV18, the J call TRBJ1-5; 10 bases align to TRBD1. Losses at the gene ends were 1 base for V and 3 bases for J; bases not matched to a gene: 3. The CDR3 loop spans 16 amino acids. In germline, CDR1 is KGHSH, CDR2 LQKENI. The DNA of the CDR3 is TGTGCCAGCTCACCACAAGGGACAGGGGACAATCAGCCCCAGCATTTT. Translating it yields CASSPQGTGDNQPQHF.

CDR3 loop: CASGAGDTQYF. The CDR3 coding sequence is TGTGCCAGCGGGGCTGGGGATACGCAGTATTTT. The chain links TRBV28 to TRBJ2-3, with a possible D match to TRBD1 (5 bases). The V end lost 8 bases, the J end lost 6 bases, and 9 bases lay between the germline ends. Per germline, CDR1 MDHEN and CDR2 SYDVKM. The CDR3 consists of 11 residues.

This sequence joins TRBV4-1 and TRBJ2-7; D may be TRBD2 (6 bases). The ends were cut back, 2 bases at V and 3 bases at J, with 14 bases in the middle. Germline V gene lookup returns CDR1 MGHRA and CDR2 YSYEKL. This CDR3 is built from 15 residues. The CDR3 sequence: CASSQPQEGVYEQYF. CDR3 nucleotides: TGCGCCAGCAGCCAACCACAGGAGGGAGTCTACGAGCAGTACTTC.

The chain recombines TRBV6-5 with TRBJ2-1, with 8 positions matching TRBD1. J was trimmed by 3 bases and V by 2 bases; bases with no gene match: 3. Per germline, CDR1 MNHEY and CDR2 SVGAGI. This CDR3 is built from 15 residues. CDR3 residues: CASSYRDRGYNEQFF. The CDR3 nucleotides are TGTGCCAGCAGTTACCGTGACAGGGGCTACAATGAGCAGTTCTTC.

The chain links TRBV2 to TRBJ2-1; tentatively, D is TRBD2 (5 bases). The CDR3 is made up of 13 amino acids. The V gene lost 4 bases and the J gene lost 7 bases, with 11 bases spanning the gap. CDR1 SNHLY and CDR2 FYNNEI come from the germline V gene. The CDR3 loop reads CASSGGLANEQFF. The CDR3, as DNA: TGTGCCAGCAGTGGAGGCCTAGCAAATGAGCAGTTCTTC.

This clone appeared a single time. The chain has TRBV5-5 and TRBJ1-1, with TRBD1 as a possible D gene (5 bases). Germline assignment: CDR1 SGHKS and CDR2 YYEKEE (reference sequence). The CDR3 covers 16 residues. Between the trimmed V and J ends, which lost 5 bases and 0 bases, there was a span of 17 bases. This CDR3 is CASSFGWGVLNTEAFF. The CDR3 nucleotides read TGTGCCAGCAGTTTTGGGTGGGGGGTTCTGAACACTGAAGCTTTCTTT.